This record concerns one T cell receptor beta chain sequence. Its antigen remains unidentified. This sample is drawn from a study of T-cell memory formation after mild COVID-19. The overall study: For the most part, TCR clusters were specific to one donor. Study observations and caveats: Several responding clones turned up in pre-infection memory, indicating that cross-reactive memory may have taken part.

The CDR3 has 17 residues. The germline V gene encodes CDR1 MNHEY and CDR2 SVGEGT. V lost 2 bases and J 2 bases, leaving 17 bases between the germline ends. With constant-segment primers, 5'RACE yielded cDNA libraries of TCR alpha and TCR beta that carried sample barcodes and UMIs. TCRdb re-called the 5' RACE reads through MiXCR, storing one row per CDR3 protein. Seen here are 100,000 to 150,000 distinct CDR3 sequences, 15% to 20% observed once, and the top ten hold approximately 15%. This TCR was recovered from an adult woman who had mild COVID-19 (a few samples of this study predate the infection). Cell type and time point are not known. The chain uses TRBV6-2 or TRBV6-3 and TRBJ2-3; D might be TRBD1 or TRBD2, each matching 5 bases. Material for sequencing was PBMCs or a T cell subset sorted from them (not recorded which). CDR3 DNA sequence: TGTGCCAGCAGTTACGGGACCATACGCCCGGCCACAGATACGCAGTATTTT. Translating it yields CASSYGTIRPATDTQYF.